This entry lists 18 T cell receptor beta chains sequenced from one sample in a study of T cells in Graves' hyperthyroidism and ophthalmopathy. The CDR3 regions of TCR beta were amplified from RNA transcripts. The TCR CDR3 first-round RT-PCR relied on the HTBI primer set. TCRdb ran MiXCR on the multiplex PCR reads and lists one entry per CDR3 protein. The profile shows some 380,000 distinct CDR3 sequences, roughly 14% of them singletons. Sequenced: blood. The receptors were gathered from a man aged 30-40 years with Graves' hyperthyroidism that later progressed to Graves' ophthalmopathy.

This clonotype was counted ten times or more. V and J are TRBV11-3 and TRBJ2-5; maybe TRBD1 (6 bases). Germline assignment: CDR1 SGHNT and CDR2 YENEEA. Deletions cut 4 bases from V and 3 bases from J, with 15 bases between. This CDR3 region has 15 residues. The CDR3 bases are TGTGCCAGCAGCTCCCTCAGGGGAAGTGAAGAGACCCAGTACTTC. This gives the protein CASSSLRGSEETQYF.

This clonotype has more than one count but fewer than ten. The chain couples TRBV9 to TRBJ2-2; no reliable D call. There are 16 residues in the CDR3. V shed 0 bases and J shed 0 bases, with 9 bases lying between them. Germline V gives CDR1 SGDLS, CDR2 YYNGEE. The CDR3 DNA is TGTGCCAGCAGCGTAGGATTTATACCGAACACCGGGGAGCTGTTTTTT. Translation gives CASSVGFIPNTGELFF.

This clonotype has a count of ten or more. This chain's CDR3 is CASSQDSWNTEAFF. The CDR3 bases are TGTGCCAGCAGCCAAGACAGCTGGAACACTGAAGCTTTCTTT. V is TRBV7-8 and J is TRBJ1-1, with TRBD1 as a possible D gene (5 bases). The V end was cut by 5 bases, the J end by 1 base, with 11 bases between. Germline CDR1 and CDR2: SGHVS and FQNEAQ. The CDR3 length is 14 residues.

This clonotype was seen repeatedly, ten times or more. The chain links TRBV7-9 to TRBJ1-2; 7 bases match TRBD1. This CDR3 comprises 14 residues. Per germline, CDR1 SEHNR and CDR2 FQNEAQ (reference sequence). V trimming: 5 bases; J trimming: 7 bases; junction bases outside the gene matches: 10. For the CDR3, the DNA is TGTGCCAGCAGCCTCGACAGGGCTGTCTTTGGCTACACCTTC. Translated: CASSLDRAVFGYTF.

This clonotype was found a few times. The chain uses TRBV12-3 or TRBV12-4 and TRBJ2-6, with D maybe TRBD2 (5 bases). Trimming shortened V by 0 bases and J by 2 bases, and 11 bases separated the two germline ends. This CDR3 has 17 residues. CDR3 nucleotides: TGTGCCAGCAGTTTAGCCCCCGGGGTAACTGGGGCCAACGTCCTGACTTTC. It is translated as CASSLAPGVTGANVLTF.

This clonotype came up many times. The V gene is TRBV9, the J gene TRBJ1-2; 11 positions match TRBD1. In germline, CDR1 is SGDLS, CDR2 YYNGEE. CDR3 size: 15 residues. The V segment lost 0 bases and the J segment 6 bases; nucleotides outside the gene matches: 4. CDR3 region: CASSVAGTGGNGYTF. DNA for the CDR3: TGTGCCAGCAGCGTAGCAGGGACAGGGGGGAATGGCTACACCTTC.

In regard to this clonotype: This may come from a read error, since a much larger clone is one base off. This chain connects TRBV7-9 to TRBJ2-7; D may be TRBD2 (5 bases). CDR3 length: 15 amino acids. CDR1 and CDR2 from the germline V gene are SEHNR and FQNEAQ (reference sequence). The germline V and J ends were trimmed by 5 bases and 2 bases, with 16 bases remaining between them. The CDR3, as DNA: TGTGCCAGCAGCCCTAGCCAGGAGGACCCCTACGAGCAGTACTTC. Its protein is CASSPSQEDPYEQYF.

V and J are TRBV7-6 and TRBJ2-3; the D gene is possibly TRBD2 (7 bases). This CDR3 region has 17 residues. Trimming shortened V by 1 base and J by 3 bases, and 17 bases separated the two germline ends. Germline V gives CDR1 SGHVS, CDR2 FNYEAQ. As DNA, the CDR3 is TGTGCCAGCAGCTTAGACTATGTGGGGGGGCGTACAGATACGCAGTATTTT. Amino acids: CASSLDYVGGRTDTQYF.

This clonotype has at least ten counts. The chain joins TRBV3-1 to TRBJ2-4; tentatively, D is TRBD2 (6 bases). The CDR3 sequence is 13 residues long. Trimming took off 6 bases at V and 9 bases at J, with 15 bases between the two ends. Germline values: CDR1 LGHDT, CDR2 YNNKEL (reference sequence). Here the CDR3 reads CASSPGDLAIQYF. The CDR3 nucleotides read TGTGCCAGCAGTCCCGGGGACTTGGCCATTCAGTACTTC.

The chain has TRBV3-1 and TRBJ1-2; 7 bases agree with TRBD1. This CDR3 comprises 15 residues. With 4 bases clipped from V and 2 bases from J, the junction kept 7 bases outside the gene matches. CDR1 is LGHDT and CDR2 is YNNKEL in the germline V gene (reference sequence). Here the CDR3 reads CASSPATGTNYGYTF. CDR3 nucleotides: TGTGCCAGCAGCCCGGCGACAGGGACCAACTATGGCTACACCTTC. The variable domain in full, completed from reference TRBV3-1 and TRBJ1-2, reads DTAVSQTPKYLVTQMGNDKSIKCEQNLGHDTMYWYKQDSKKFLKIMFSYNNKELIINETVPNRFSPKSPDKAHLNLHINSLELGDSAVYFCASSPATGTNYGYTFGSGTRLTVV.

The rearrangement links TRBV6-6 to TRBJ1-5, with no clear D. This CDR3 is 15 amino acids long. V shed 2 bases and J shed 6 bases, with 14 bases lying between them. Germline CDR1 and CDR2: MNHNY and SVGAGI (reference sequence). The CDR3 DNA sequence: TGTGCCAGCAGTTACGATCTGGGAACCGGTCAGCCCCAGCATTTT. Its translation is CASSYDLGTGQPQHF.

The genes are TRBV7-9 and TRBJ2-6; D ambiguous. This CDR3 region has 18 residues. Germline lookup yields CDR1 SEHNR and CDR2 FQNEAQ (reference sequence). Trimming cost V 3 bases and J 2 bases, with 17 bases left between them. For the CDR3, the DNA is TGTGCCAGCAGCTTCACCGGGCCATCATCACCTGGGGCCAACGTCCTGACTTTC. Protein sequence: CASSFTGPSSPGANVLTF. Filled out from reference TRBV7-9 and TRBJ2-6, the complete variable domain reads DTGVSQNPRHKITKRGQNVTFRCDPISEHNRLYWYRQTLGQGPEFLTYFQNEAQLEKSRLLSDRFSAERPKGSFSTLEIQRTEQGDSAMYLCASSFTGPSSPGANVLTFGAGSRLTVL.

This clonotype was detected ten times or more. This chain uses TRBV5-1 with TRBJ2-1, with TRBD2 identical over 12 bases. The V segment lost 2 bases and the J segment 10 bases; nucleotides outside the gene matches: 13. The CDR3 is 17 residues long. Germline CDR1 is SGHRS and CDR2 is YFSETQ. CDR3: CASSLRLAGALQLEQFF. In DNA form, the CDR3 reads TGCGCCAGCAGCTTAAGACTAGCGGGGGCTCTACAATTGGAGCAGTTCTTC.

The table lists this clonotype with many counts. CDR3 loop: CASSVTGDGYTF. In DNA, the CDR3 is TGTGCCAGCAGCGTGACAGGGGATGGCTACACCTTC. The chain joins TRBV7-9 to TRBJ1-2; 8 nucleotides agree with TRBD1. The CDR3 length is 12 residues. The trim removed 5 bases at V and 6 bases at J, leaving 2 bases unmatched. Per germline, CDR1 SEHNR and CDR2 FQNEAQ (reference sequence).

V gene TRBV6-2 or TRBV6-3 combines with J gene TRBJ2-2; 11 positions agree with TRBD2. Germline trimming cut 2 bases from V and 6 bases from J; bases unmatched to any gene: 2. The CDR3 spans 15 residues. The germline V gene has CDR1 MNHEY and CDR2 SVGEGT. The DNA of the CDR3 is TGTGCCAGCAGTTACCTTAGCGGGGGGGCCGGGGAGCTGTTTTTT. It translates to CASSYLSGGAGELFF.

This clonotype occurred many times. The chain employs TRBV28 and TRBJ1-2; D ambiguous. This CDR3 contains 15 residues. V lost 3 bases, J lost 7 bases, and 18 bases lay in between. CDR1 and CDR2 (germline): MDHEN, SYDVKM. This chain's CDR3 is CASSFPSVSGLGYTF. CDR3 in DNA: TGTGCCAGCAGTTTTCCTTCCGTTTCTGGCCTTGGCTACACCTTC.

This clonotype appeared many times. This chain connects TRBV12-3 or TRBV12-4 to TRBJ1-3; 8 nucleotides match TRBD1. The junction had 7 bases not matched to a gene; V was cut back by 5 bases and J by 4 bases. CDR3 length: 15 amino acids. CDR3 in amino acids: CASSETGGGGNTIYF. As DNA, the CDR3 is TGTGCCAGCAGTGAAACAGGGGGGGGAGGAAACACCATATATTTT.

This clonotype occurred many times. This chain links TRBV12-3 or TRBV12-4 with TRBJ2-3; 7 positions match TRBD2. Unmatched junction bases numbered 4, after V lost 4 bases and J lost 0 bases. This CDR3 is 15 amino acids long. CDR3 sequence: CASSWWRGSTDTQYF. DNA for the CDR3: TGTGCCAGCAGTTGGTGGCGGGGGAGCACAGATACGCAGTATTTT.